Listed below are T cell receptor beta chains from one sample, sequenced in a study of identical twins. MiXCR, applied by TCRdb to the 5' RACE reads, yields one record per CDR3 protein. The table has some 730,000 distinct CDR3 sequences, roughly 20% seen once. These data were likewise used in another study, on T cells expressing NK-cell markers.

The specimen sequenced was PBMCs. The receptors originated from a young woman in good health. The CDR3 runs from the conserved cysteine through the conserved F or W. The order of the fields is V gene, J gene, CDR3 protein.

TRBV6-1,TRBJ2-2,CASREPGSNTGELFF
TRBV7-9,TRBJ2-2,CASSNLGAGELFF
TRBV7-9,TRBJ2-3,CASSFSVDTQYF
TRBV29-1,TRBJ2-2,CSETNHKGGSTGELFF
TRBV4-3,TRBJ2-1,CASSQDLRAGAYNEQFF
TRBV12-3/TRBV12-4,TRBJ2-7,CASSHGVNQYF
TRBV11-1,TRBJ2-1,CASSPTTTRGLAGVGEQFF
TRBV5-4,TRBJ2-1,CASSPNQAGEQFF
TRBV10-3,TRBJ2-3,CAISLSMSDTQYF
TRBV5-1,TRBJ2-7,CASSLFVTEQYF
TRBV7-9,TRBJ2-1,CASSLGREQFF
TRBV7-2,TRBJ1-4,CASSPSPRVGEKLFF
TRBV3-1,TRBJ2-1,CASSPGGTEQFF
TRBV27,TRBJ2-1,CASSLGLVNEQFF
TRBV27,TRBJ1-2,CATRRGDGYTF
TRBV4-3,TRBJ2-1,CASSQGLGVRYNEQFF
TRBV6-6,TRBJ1-3,CASSYEGNTIYF
TRBV10-2,TRBJ2-4,CASSPMTGSDQYF
TRBV2,TRBJ2-1,CASSGTTHGQGVYNEQFF
TRBV30,TRBJ2-1,CAWGGTSGSYYNEQFF
TRBV7-8,TRBJ2-7,CASSANRDNEQYF
TRBV27,TRBJ2-7,CASRAGTDYEQYF
TRBV20-1,TRBJ2-3,CSDSKTFASTDTQYF
TRBV12-3/TRBV12-4,TRBJ1-6,CASSQTQGGSPLHF
TRBV7-9,TRBJ1-5,CASSFGQVNQPQHF
TRBV5-1,TRBJ1-2,CASSPSSLPHYGYTF
TRBV6-5,TRBJ2-2,CASSLAGPSSGELFF
TRBV27,TRBJ1-5,CASSFRLLRVSGEFRNQPQHF
TRBV9,TRBJ1-1,CASSVARGLKAGIEAFF
TRBV10-2,TRBJ2-1,CASSAPTSGRYGSSYNEQFF
TRBV12-3/TRBV12-4,TRBJ1-1,CASSFFPESEAFF
TRBV7-8,TRBJ2-7,CASSLTRGGLREQYF
TRBV4-3,TRBJ2-5,CASSHRQGYQETQYF
TRBV18,TRBJ2-5,CASSGQIETQYF
TRBV7-9,TRBJ2-5,CASSPRDRGAETQYF
TRBV20-1,TRBJ1-1,CSAKGTLNTEAFF
TRBV6-6,TRBJ1-2,CASSLDPNYGYTF
TRBV7-2,TRBJ2-7,CASTPGVLFHEQYF
TRBV5-1,TRBJ2-1,CASSLGAWDEQFF
TRBV7-6,TRBJ1-1,CASRAQDGTEAFF
TRBV3-1,TRBJ1-1,CASSQGMGRLNTEAFF
TRBV7-9,TRBJ2-1,CASSLADRGPNNEQFF
TRBV12-3/TRBV12-4,TRBJ1-5,CASSFSVATRGPQHF
TRBV7-9,TRBJ2-7,CASSQDPPVYEQYF
TRBV27,TRBJ2-3,CASSPDIWDTQYF
TRBV3-1,TRBJ2-5,CASSQESLAGATPQETQYF
TRBV7-2,TRBJ2-3,CASLGLAGRDTQYF
TRBV10-3,TRBJ2-3,CAGSGPRDADTQYF
TRBV5-1,TRBJ2-3,CASTLGVGVGPDTQYF
TRBV4-3,TRBJ2-1,CASSPSAGDIYNEQFF
TRBV7-2,TRBJ2-7,CASSPPVVYEQYF
TRBV7-9,TRBJ2-7,CASSLGTLLEQYF